This T cell receptor (beta chain) is from a study of somatic mutations in cytotoxic T cells in rheumatoid arthritis. Overall study context: T-cell populations stained with V beta antibodies were in some cases flow-sorted at nearly 100% purity, including V beta1+ cells that were sequenced for TCRB. General observations from the study: With some 62 patients examined, about eight had a largest CD8+ clone exceeding 20% of CD8+ cells. Measurement of CD8+ T-cell clonality revealed no significant difference between rheumatoid arthritis patients and age-matched healthy controls.

Clones were sequenced by immunoSEQ multiplex PCR, and TCRdb holds only the in-frame ones, with some missing. The sample has about 16,000 clones, 82% seen once. Once isolated by positive magnetic bead selection, the CD4+ and CD8+ cells had their purity checked by flow cytometry. This clone was seen more than once but under ten times. Its target is not known. This CDR3 is 15 amino acids long. In germline, CDR1 is SNHLY, CDR2 FYNNEI. The V segment lost 8 bases and the J segment 4 bases; nucleotides outside the gene matches: 7. The chain carries TRBV2 and TRBJ2-2; 10 bases map to TRBD1. Sequences were obtained from CD8+ T cells sorted from blood. This receptor was taken from a woman between 50 and 59 years old with rheumatoid arthritis. In DNA form, the CDR3 reads TGTGCCAGCGGTATGGGGACAGGGGTCACCGGGGAGCTGTTTTTT. The encoded protein is CASGMGTGVTGELFF.